The clone carrying this T cell receptor (beta chain) occurred many times. Its antigen is not identified. The V end lost 0 bases, the J end lost 5 bases, and 10 bases lay between the germline ends. CDR1 is LGHDT and CDR2 is YNNKEL in the germline V gene (reference sequence). The CDR3 has 14 amino acids. A second roughly 6 to 11 cycle PCR used barcoded and J-beta primers. A tag from a template-switch adaptor with 12 random nucleotides marked each cDNA molecule. Each CDR3 protein is one row after TCRdb ran MiXCR on the 5' RACE reads. In the table there are 650,000 to 1,000,000 distinct CDR3 sequences, 30% to 45% of which are singletons. This entry belongs to a study of blood T cells in healthy people across ages. Broader study findings: It was held that diversity estimates obtained from one million T cells represented underestimates.

The sequenced sample consisted of blood. The clonotype originates from a man aged 18 to 30 in good health. The genes are TRBV3-1 and TRBJ2-5; D is uncertain. CDR3: CASSQDAVSETQYF. Written as DNA, the CDR3 is TGTGCCAGCAGCCAAGATGCAGTGAGCGAGACCCAGTACTTC.